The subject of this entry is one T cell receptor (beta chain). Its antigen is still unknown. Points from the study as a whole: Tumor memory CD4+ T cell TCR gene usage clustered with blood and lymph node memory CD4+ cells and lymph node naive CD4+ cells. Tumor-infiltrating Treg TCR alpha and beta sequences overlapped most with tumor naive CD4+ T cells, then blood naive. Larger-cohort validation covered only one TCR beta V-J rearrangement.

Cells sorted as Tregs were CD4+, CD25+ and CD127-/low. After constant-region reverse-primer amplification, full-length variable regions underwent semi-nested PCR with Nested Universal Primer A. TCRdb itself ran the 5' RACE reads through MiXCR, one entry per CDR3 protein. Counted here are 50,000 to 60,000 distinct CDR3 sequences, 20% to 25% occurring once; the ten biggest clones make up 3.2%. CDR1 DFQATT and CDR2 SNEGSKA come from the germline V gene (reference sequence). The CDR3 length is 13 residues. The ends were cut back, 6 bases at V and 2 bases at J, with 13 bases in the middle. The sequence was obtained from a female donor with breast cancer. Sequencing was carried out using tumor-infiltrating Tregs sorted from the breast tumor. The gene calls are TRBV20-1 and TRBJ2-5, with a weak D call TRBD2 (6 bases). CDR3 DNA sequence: TGCAGTGCCCCGGGACTTCGACAAGAGACCCAGTACTTC. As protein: CSAPGLRQETQYF.